This passage covers 23 T cell receptor beta chains from one sample sequenced in a study of T cell repertoires in ileal Crohn's disease. Time point: neoterminal ileum biopsy at postoperative endoscopy, about 6 months after surgery. Sequencing was performed with immunoSEQ multiplex PCR; in TCRdb, only in-frame clones are kept and a portion is missing. The sample lists 10,000 to 15,000 clones, more than 80% occurring once. The material sequenced was ileal tissue. The receptors derive from an adult with Crohn's disease.

The chain recombines TRBV5-4 with TRBJ2-3; 10 nucleotides line up with TRBD2. From germline, CDR1 is SGHNT and CDR2 YYREEE (reference sequence). There are 16 residues in the CDR3. The trim removed 4 bases at V and 3 bases at J, leaving 8 bases unmatched. This CDR3 reads CASSPGGTSVTDTQYF. The CDR3 nucleotides read TGTGCCAGCAGCCCCGGGGGGACTAGCGTAACAGATACGCAGTATTTT.

The chain combines TRBV7-8 with TRBJ2-2; 12 bases line up with TRBD2. Trimming removed 5 bases from V and 5 bases from J; junction bases left unmatched: 12. Germline V gene sequence: CDR1 SGHVS, CDR2 FQNEAQ. This CDR3 contains 18 residues. CDR3 sequence reads: CASSRSTSGGPGTGELFF. The CDR3 DNA is TGTGCCAGCAGCAGATCGACTAGCGGGGGCCCGGGGACCGGGGAGCTGTTTTTT.

This clone was counted a few times. The chain is built from TRBV29-1 and TRBJ1-5; no definite D call. The V end lost 4 bases, the J end lost 5 bases, and 9 bases lay between the germline ends. The CDR3 has 12 residues. Looked up from germline, CDR1 is SQVTM and CDR2 is ANQGSEA. CDR3 DNA sequence: TGCAGCGTTGGGGAGGGAGATCAGCCCCAGCATTTT. Protein product: CSVGEGDQPQHF.

In DNA form, the CDR3 reads TGTGCCAGCAGTGTGCTACCCGGGGTTCAGTACTTC. Translation gives CASSVLPGVQYF. The rearrangement links TRBV2 to TRBJ2-4, with a tentative D call TRBD2 (5 bases). Per the germline V gene, CDR1 is SNHLY and CDR2 is FYNNEI. V lost 4 bases and J 11 bases, leaving 12 bases between the germline ends. The CDR3 loop spans 12 amino acids.

The rearrangement uses TRBV7-2 and TRBJ2-1; 13 bases match TRBD2. From germline, CDR1 is SGHTA and CDR2 FQGNSA. The junction had 6 bases not matched to a gene; V was cut back by 3 bases and J by 7 bases. The CDR3 extends over 16 amino acids. In nucleotides, the CDR3 is TGTGCCAGCAGCTTGGGACTAGCGGGAAATAGTAATGAGCAGTTCTTC. Translated: CASSLGLAGNSNEQFF.

V usage is TRBV19 and J usage is TRBJ1-5; D uncertain. V shed 11 bases and J shed 1 base, with 15 bases lying between them. The CDR3 is 14 amino acids. Germline assignment: CDR1 LNHDA and CDR2 SQIVND (reference sequence). The CDR3 DNA sequence: TGTGCCGGAAGACAAACGGGAAGCAATCAGCCCCAGCATTTT. It specifies CAGRQTGSNQPQHF.

This rearrangement joins TRBV11-2 to TRBJ2-7, with D perhaps matching TRBD2 (7 bases). Trimming shortened V by 5 bases and J by 3 bases, and 17 bases separated the two germline ends. Germline V gene sequence: CDR1 SGHAT, CDR2 FQNNGV. This CDR3 spans 15 amino acids. The CDR3 spells CASSPVGGANYEQYF. The CDR3 bases are TGTGCCAGCAGCCCCGTGGGGGGGGCCAACTACGAGCAGTACTTC.

The chain employs TRBV7-9 and TRBJ2-1, with TRBD2 identical over 10 bases. Germline CDR1 SEHNR, CDR2 FQNEAQ (reference sequence). This CDR3 is 14 amino acids long. V lost 6 bases to trimming and J lost 4 bases; unmatched junction nucleotides: 3. CDR3 region: CASSFSGRYNEQFF. The CDR3, as DNA: TGTGCCAGCAGTTTTAGCGGGAGGTACAATGAGCAGTTCTTC.

V is TRBV7-2 and J is TRBJ2-3, with TRBD2 matching over 12 bases. J lost 5 bases, V lost 2 bases, and 8 bases had no gene match. Germline CDR1 SGHTA, CDR2 FQGNSA. The CDR3 runs 17 residues. CDR3 protein: CASSLYGTSGPLDTQYF. The CDR3 DNA reads TGTGCCAGCAGCTTATACGGGACTAGCGGGCCCTTAGATACGCAGTATTTT.

The J gene is TRBJ1-4, the V gene TRBV4-2; no definite D call. V lost 4 bases and J 4 bases, leaving 16 bases between the germline ends. The germline V gene encodes CDR1 LGHNA and CDR2 YNFKEQ. The CDR3 extends over 16 amino acids. The chain's CDR3 is CASSRGSEEFNEKLFF. The CDR3 nucleotides read TGTGCCAGCAGCCGCGGATCAGAGGAGTTTAATGAAAAACTGTTTTTT.

This chain uses TRBV9 with TRBJ2-1, with TRBD2 identical over 13 bases. Germline V gives CDR1 SGDLS, CDR2 YYNGEE. The ends lost 4 bases at V and 9 bases at J; junction bases unmatched: 10. This CDR3 contains 16 residues. Written as DNA, the CDR3 is TGTGCCAGCAGCTCCCGGACTAGCGGGAGCCGTGGTGAGCAGTTCTTC. It is translated as CASSSRTSGSRGEQFF.

V and J are TRBV29-1 and TRBJ2-7; no clear D gene. Trimming removed 2 bases from V and 7 bases from J, with 9 bases in between. Germline V gene data show CDR1 as SQVTM and CDR2 as ANQGSEA. The CDR3 consists of 11 residues. CDR3: CSVETGQEQYF. The CDR3 DNA sequence: TGCAGCGTTGAAACTGGGCAAGAGCAGTACTTC.

This rearrangement joins TRBV2 to TRBJ1-2; TRBD1 matches at 11 bases. The CDR3 spans 16 residues. With 5 bases clipped from V and 6 bases from J, the junction kept 11 bases outside the gene matches. Germline CDR1 and CDR2: SNHLY and FYNNEI. CDR3 in DNA: TGTGCCAGCAGTCAGGCGGACAGGGGGCGCTTTGATGGCTACACCTTC. Translating it yields CASSQADRGRFDGYTF.

The chain is built from TRBV5-6 and TRBJ1-2; D call uncertain. The CDR3 extends over 13 amino acids. Between the trimmed V and J ends, which lost 0 bases and 8 bases, there was a span of 11 bases. Germline CDR1 reads SGHDT; CDR2 reads YYEEEE. DNA for the CDR3: TGTGCCAGCAGCTTGGCCGGGGAACGGGGCTACACCTTC. Translation gives CASSLAGERGYTF.

This clone appeared a few times. V is TRBV2 and J is TRBJ1-5; D is ambiguous. This CDR3 is 13 amino acids long. Trimming removed 2 bases from V and 2 bases from J, with 4 bases in between. The V gene's germline CDR1 is SNHLY and CDR2 FYNNEI. The CDR3 DNA reads TGTGCCAGCAGTGAACAGGGCAATCAGCCCCAGCATTTT. Translated: CASSEQGNQPQHF.

The chain recombines TRBV15 with TRBJ1-5; the D is unclear. CDR1 LNHNV and CDR2 YYDKDF come from the germline V gene (reference sequence). The CDR3 has 14 amino acids. Trimming pared 1 base from V and 6 bases from J, leaving 10 bases between. CDR3 region: CATSRVGEGQPQHF. The CDR3 DNA reads as TGTGCCACCAGCAGAGTTGGGGAGGGTCAGCCCCAGCATTTT.

V usage is TRBV19 and J usage is TRBJ2-1, with 13 bases that match TRBD2. J gave up 6 bases and V 5 bases, and 4 bases lay outside the gene matches. The CDR3 is 15 residues long. CDR1 LNHDA and CDR2 SQIVND come from the germline V gene (reference sequence). The CDR3 bases are TGTGCCAGTAGTGTAGGACTAGCGGGAGCCAATGAGCAGTTCTTC. Protein product: CASSVGLAGANEQFF.

CDR3 sequence (DNA): TGTGCCAGCAGTGAAGCGGGGACAGGAGGATACGAGCAGTACTTC. Translated: CASSEAGTGGYEQYF. The chain employs TRBV6-1 and TRBJ2-7; 8 bases match TRBD1. There are 15 residues in the CDR3. The germline CDR1 and CDR2 sequences are MNHNS and SASEGT. Trimming cost V 0 bases and J 4 bases; bases outside gene matches: 5.

V and J are TRBV7-3 and TRBJ1-5; no definite D call. Germline loops: CDR1 SGHTA, CDR2 FQGTGA. The CDR3 has 13 amino acids. Trimming shortened V by 1 base and J by 5 bases, and 6 bases separated the two germline ends. The CDR3 reads CASSLSGDQPQHF. DNA of the CDR3: TGTGCCAGCAGCTTAAGCGGTGATCAGCCCCAGCATTTT.

The chain couples TRBV6-1 to TRBJ2-2, with 11 bases aligning to TRBD2. CDR1 and CDR2 (germline): MNHNS, SASEGT. The CDR3 is 19 amino acids. V was pared by 1 base and J by 3 bases, with 10 bases of the junction left unmatched. This CDR3 reads CASSEGLAGSYGDTGELFF. In nucleotides, the CDR3 is TGTGCCAGCAGTGAAGGACTAGCGGGGAGTTATGGGGACACCGGGGAGCTGTTTTTT.

The chain couples TRBV27 to TRBJ2-1, with a weak D call TRBD1 (7 bases). There are 16 residues in the CDR3. Germline lookup yields CDR1 MNHEY and CDR2 SMNVEV (reference sequence). V gave up 6 bases and J gave up 2 bases, with 17 bases separating them. The chain's CDR3 is CASRLGGGIPYNEQFF. The CDR3 nucleotides are TGTGCCAGCAGACTAGGGGGCGGGATACCCTACAATGAGCAGTTCTTC.

This CDR3 reads CASSQTGGSAEAFF. CDR3 sequence (DNA): TGCGCCAGCAGCCAGACAGGGGGCAGCGCTGAAGCTTTCTTT. V is TRBV5-1 and J is TRBJ1-1; TRBD1 agrees at 10 bases. The CDR3 is 14 residues long. Germline CDR1 is SGHRS and CDR2 is YFSETQ. Losses at the gene ends were 4 bases for V and 6 bases for J; bases not matched to a gene: 6.

The chain uses TRBV5-6 and TRBJ1-2; D uncertain. The CDR3 extends over 14 amino acids. Trimming left V 0 bases short and J 5 bases short, with 11 bases between. The germline V gene encodes CDR1 SGHDT and CDR2 YYEEEE. CDR3 region: CASSLDAREYGYTF. DNA for the CDR3: TGTGCCAGCAGCTTGGATGCCCGGGAGTATGGCTACACCTTC. The variable domain in full, with the rest retrieved from reference TRBV5-6 and TRBJ1-2, is DAGVTQSPTHLIKTRGQQVTLRCSPKSGHDTVSWYQQALGQGPQFIFQYYEEEERQRGNFPDRFSGHQFPNYSSELNVNALLLGDSALYLCASSLDAREYGYTFGSGTRLTVV.